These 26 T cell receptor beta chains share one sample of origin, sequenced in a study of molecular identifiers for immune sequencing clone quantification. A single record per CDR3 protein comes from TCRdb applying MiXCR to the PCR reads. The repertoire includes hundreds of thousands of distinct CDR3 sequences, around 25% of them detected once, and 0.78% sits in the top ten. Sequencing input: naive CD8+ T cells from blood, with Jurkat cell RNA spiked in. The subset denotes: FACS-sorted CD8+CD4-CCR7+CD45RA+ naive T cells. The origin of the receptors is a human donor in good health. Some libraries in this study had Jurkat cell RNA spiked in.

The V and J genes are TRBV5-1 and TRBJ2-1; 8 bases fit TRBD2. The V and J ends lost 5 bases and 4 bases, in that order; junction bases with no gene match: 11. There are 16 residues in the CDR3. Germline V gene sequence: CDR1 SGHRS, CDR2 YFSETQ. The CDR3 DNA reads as TGCGCCAGCAGGGCGGGGGGCCTCTCCCTATACAATGAGCAGTTCTTC. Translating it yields CASRAGGLSLYNEQFF.

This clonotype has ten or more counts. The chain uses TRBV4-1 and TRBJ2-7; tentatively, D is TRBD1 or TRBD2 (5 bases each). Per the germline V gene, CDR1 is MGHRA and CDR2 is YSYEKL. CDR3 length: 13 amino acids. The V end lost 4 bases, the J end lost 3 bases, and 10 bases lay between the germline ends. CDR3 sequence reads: CASSPRDGYEQYF. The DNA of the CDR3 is TGCGCCAGCAGCCCCCGGGACGGCTACGAGCAGTACTTC.

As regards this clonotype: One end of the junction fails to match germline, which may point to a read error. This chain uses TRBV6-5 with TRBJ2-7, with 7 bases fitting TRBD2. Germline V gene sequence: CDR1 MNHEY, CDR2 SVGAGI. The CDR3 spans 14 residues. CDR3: CAGRVAGTPYEQYF. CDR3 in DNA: TGTGCCGGCAGGGTAGCGGGTACACCCTACGAGCAGTACTTC.

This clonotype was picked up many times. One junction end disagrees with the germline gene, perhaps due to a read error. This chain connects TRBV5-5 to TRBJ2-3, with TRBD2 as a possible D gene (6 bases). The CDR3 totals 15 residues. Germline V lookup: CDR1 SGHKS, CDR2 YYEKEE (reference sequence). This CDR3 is CASSLATTSTDTQYF. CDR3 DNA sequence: TGTGCCAGCAGCTTGGCCACAACTAGCACCGATACGCAGTATTTT.

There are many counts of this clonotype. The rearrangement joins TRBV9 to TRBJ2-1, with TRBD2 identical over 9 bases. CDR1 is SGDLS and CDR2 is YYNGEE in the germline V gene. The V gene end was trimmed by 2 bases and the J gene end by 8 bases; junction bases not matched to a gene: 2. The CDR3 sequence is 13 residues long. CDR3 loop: CASSVTSGHEQFF. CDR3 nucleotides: TGTGCCAGCAGCGTGACTAGCGGCCATGAGCAGTTCTTC. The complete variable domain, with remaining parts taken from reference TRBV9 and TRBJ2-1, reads DSGVTQTPKHLITATGQRVTLRCSPRSGDLSVYWYQQSLDQGLQFLIQYYNGEERAKGNILERFSAQQFPDLHSELNLSSLELGDSALYFCASSVTSGHEQFFGPGTRLTVL.

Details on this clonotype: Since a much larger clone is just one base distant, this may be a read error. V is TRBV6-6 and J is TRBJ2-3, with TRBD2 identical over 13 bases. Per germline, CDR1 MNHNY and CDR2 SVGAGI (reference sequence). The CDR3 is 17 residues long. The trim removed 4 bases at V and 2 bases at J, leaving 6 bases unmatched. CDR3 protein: CASSCPGLAGATDTQYF. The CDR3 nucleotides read TGTGCCAGCAGTTGCCCAGGACTAGCGGGGGCCACAGATACGCAGTATTTT.

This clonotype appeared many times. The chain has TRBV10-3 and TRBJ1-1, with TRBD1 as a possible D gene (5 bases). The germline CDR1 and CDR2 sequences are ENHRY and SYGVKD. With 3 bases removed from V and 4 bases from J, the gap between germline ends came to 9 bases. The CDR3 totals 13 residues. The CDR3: CAISDRGFTEAFF. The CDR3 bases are TGTGCCATCAGTGATCGGGGGTTCACTGAAGCTTTCTTT.

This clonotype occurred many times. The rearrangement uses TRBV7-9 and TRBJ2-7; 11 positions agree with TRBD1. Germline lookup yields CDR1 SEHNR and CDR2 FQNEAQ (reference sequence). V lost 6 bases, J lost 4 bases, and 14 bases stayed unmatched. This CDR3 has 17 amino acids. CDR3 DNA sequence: TGTGCCAGCAGGAGAACGGAGGGACAGGGGGAGGGTTACGAGCAGTACTTC. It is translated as CASRRTEGQGEGYEQYF.

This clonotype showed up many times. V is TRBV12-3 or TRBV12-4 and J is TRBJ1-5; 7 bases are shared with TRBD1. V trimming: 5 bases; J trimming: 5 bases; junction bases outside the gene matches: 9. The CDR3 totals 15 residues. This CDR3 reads CASSPGTAIHQPQHF. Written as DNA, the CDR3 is TGTGCCAGCAGTCCTGGGACAGCTATTCATCAGCCCCAGCATTTT.

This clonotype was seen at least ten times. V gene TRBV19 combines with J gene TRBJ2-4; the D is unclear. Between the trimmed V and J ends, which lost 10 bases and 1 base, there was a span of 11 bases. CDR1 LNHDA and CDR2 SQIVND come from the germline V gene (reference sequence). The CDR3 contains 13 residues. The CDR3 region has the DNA TGTGCCACATCGACCCATGCCAAAAACATTCAGTACTTC. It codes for CATSTHAKNIQYF.

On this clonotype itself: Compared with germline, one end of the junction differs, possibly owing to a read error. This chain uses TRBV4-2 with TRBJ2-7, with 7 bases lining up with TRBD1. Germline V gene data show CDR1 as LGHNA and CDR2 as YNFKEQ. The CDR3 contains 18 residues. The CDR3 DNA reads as TGTGCCAGCAACCAAGCACCCGAGACAGGGTGGCTGACTTACGAGCAGTACTTC. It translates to CASNQAPETGWLTYEQYF.

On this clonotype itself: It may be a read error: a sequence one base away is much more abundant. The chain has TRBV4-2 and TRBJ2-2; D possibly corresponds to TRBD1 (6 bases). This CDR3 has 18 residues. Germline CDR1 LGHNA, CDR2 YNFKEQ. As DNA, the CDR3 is TGTGCCAGCAGCCAATTCAACGACAGGTCCACGAACACCAGGGAGCTGTTTTTT. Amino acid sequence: CASSQFNDRSTNTRELFF.

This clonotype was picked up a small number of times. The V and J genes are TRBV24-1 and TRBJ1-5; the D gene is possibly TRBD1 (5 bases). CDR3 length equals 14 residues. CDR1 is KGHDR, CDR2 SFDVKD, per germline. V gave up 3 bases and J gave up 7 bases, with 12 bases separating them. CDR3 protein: CATSDEQEGQPQHF. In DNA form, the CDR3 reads TGTGCCACCAGTGATGAACAGGAGGGACAGCCCCAGCATTTT.

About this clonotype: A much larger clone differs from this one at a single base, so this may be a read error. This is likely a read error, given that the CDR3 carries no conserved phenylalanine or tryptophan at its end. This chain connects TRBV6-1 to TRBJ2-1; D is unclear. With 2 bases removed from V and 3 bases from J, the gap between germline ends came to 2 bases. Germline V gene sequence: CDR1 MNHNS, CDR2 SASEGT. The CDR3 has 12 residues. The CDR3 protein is CASSEIYNEQFL. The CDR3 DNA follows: TGTGCCAGCAGTGAAATCTACAATGAGCAGTTCCTC.

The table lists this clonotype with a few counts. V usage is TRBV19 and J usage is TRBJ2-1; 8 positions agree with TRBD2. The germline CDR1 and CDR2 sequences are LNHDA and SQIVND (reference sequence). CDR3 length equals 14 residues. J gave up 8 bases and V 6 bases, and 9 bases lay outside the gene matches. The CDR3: CASRTSDFFYEQFF. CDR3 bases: TGTGCCAGTAGGACTAGCGATTTCTTCTATGAGCAGTTCTTC.

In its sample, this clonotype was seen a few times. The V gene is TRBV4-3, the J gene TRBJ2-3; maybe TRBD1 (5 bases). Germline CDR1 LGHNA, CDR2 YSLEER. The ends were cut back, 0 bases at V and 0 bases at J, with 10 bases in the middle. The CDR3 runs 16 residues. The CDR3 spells CASSQDGQGSTDTQYF. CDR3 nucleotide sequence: TGCGCCAGCAGCCAAGATGGGCAGGGAAGCACAGATACGCAGTATTTT.

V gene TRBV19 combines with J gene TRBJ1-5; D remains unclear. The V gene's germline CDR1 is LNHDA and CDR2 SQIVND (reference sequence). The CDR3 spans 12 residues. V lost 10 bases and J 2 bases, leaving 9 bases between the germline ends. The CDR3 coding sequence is TGTGCCACCTCCCTGGGCAATCAGCCCCAGCATTTT. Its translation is CATSLGNQPQHF.

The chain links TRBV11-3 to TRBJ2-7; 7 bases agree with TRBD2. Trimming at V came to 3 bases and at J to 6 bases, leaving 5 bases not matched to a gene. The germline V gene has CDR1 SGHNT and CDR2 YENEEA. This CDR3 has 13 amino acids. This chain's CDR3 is CASSFSGGSEQYF. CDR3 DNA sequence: TGTGCCAGCAGCTTCTCGGGGGGAAGCGAGCAGTACTTC.

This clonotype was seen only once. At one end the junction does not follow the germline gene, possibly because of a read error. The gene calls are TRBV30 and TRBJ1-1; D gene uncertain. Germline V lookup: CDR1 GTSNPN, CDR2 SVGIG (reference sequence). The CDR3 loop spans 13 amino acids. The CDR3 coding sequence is TGTGCCCGGAGTGTGGTAATGAACACTGAAGCTTTCTTT. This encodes CARSVVMNTEAFF. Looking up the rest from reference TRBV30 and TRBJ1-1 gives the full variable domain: SQTIHQWPATLVQPVGSPLSLECTVEGTSNPNLYWYRQAAGRGLQLLFYSVGIGQISSEVPQNLSASRPQDRQFILSSKKLLLSDSGFYLCARSVVMNTEAFFGQGTRLTVV.

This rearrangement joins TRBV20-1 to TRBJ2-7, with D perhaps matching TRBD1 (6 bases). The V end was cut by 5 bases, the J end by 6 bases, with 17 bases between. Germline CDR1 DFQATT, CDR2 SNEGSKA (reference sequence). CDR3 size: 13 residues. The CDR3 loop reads CSAWDRDTPEQYF. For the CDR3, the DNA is TGCAGTGCTTGGGACCGGGACACCCCCGAGCAGTACTTC.

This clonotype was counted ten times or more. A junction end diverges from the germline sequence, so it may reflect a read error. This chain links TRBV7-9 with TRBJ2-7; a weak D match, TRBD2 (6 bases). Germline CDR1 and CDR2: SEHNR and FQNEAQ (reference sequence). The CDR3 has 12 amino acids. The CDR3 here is CASSLAGGLSSF. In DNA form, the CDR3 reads TGTGCCAGCAGCTTAGCGGGGGGTTTATCGTCGTTC.

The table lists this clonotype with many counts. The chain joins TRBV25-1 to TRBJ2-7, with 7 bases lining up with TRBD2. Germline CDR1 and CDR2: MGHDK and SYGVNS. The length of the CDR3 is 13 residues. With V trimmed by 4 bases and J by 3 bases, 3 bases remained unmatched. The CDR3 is CASSGGGIYEQYF. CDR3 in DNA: TGTGCCAGCAGTGGGGGGGGAATCTACGAGCAGTACTTC.

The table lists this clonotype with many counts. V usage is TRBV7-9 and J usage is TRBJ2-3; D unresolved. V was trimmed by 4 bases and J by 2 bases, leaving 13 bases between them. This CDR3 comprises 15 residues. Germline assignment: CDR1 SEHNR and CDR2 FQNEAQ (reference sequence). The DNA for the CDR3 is TGTGCCAGCAGCTCCCAGGACCACAACACAGATACGCAGTATTTT. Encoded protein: CASSSQDHNTDTQYF.

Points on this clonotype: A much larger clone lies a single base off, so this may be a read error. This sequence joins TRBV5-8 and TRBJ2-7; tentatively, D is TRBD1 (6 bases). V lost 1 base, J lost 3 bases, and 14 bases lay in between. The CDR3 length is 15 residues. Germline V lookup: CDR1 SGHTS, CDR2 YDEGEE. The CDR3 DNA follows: TGTGCCAGCAGCTTGAGTGGACAGTGGTTCTACGAGCAGTACTTC. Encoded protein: CASSLSGQWFYEQYF.

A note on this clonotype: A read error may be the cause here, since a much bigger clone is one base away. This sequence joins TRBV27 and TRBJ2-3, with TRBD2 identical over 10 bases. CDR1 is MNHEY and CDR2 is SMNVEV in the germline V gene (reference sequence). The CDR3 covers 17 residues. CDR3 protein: CTSSPPYRLAGVNTQYF. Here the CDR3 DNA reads TGTACCAGCAGTCCCCCCTACCGTCTAGCGGGGGTGAATACGCAGTATTTT.

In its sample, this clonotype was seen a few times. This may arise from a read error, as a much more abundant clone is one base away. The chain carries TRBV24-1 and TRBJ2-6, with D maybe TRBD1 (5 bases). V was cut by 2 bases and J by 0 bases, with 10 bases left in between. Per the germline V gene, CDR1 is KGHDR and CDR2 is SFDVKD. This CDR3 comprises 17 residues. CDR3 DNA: TGTGCCACCAGTGATTCTGATAGGGGCTCTGGGGCCAACGTCCTGACTTTC. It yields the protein CATSDSDRGSGANVLTF.